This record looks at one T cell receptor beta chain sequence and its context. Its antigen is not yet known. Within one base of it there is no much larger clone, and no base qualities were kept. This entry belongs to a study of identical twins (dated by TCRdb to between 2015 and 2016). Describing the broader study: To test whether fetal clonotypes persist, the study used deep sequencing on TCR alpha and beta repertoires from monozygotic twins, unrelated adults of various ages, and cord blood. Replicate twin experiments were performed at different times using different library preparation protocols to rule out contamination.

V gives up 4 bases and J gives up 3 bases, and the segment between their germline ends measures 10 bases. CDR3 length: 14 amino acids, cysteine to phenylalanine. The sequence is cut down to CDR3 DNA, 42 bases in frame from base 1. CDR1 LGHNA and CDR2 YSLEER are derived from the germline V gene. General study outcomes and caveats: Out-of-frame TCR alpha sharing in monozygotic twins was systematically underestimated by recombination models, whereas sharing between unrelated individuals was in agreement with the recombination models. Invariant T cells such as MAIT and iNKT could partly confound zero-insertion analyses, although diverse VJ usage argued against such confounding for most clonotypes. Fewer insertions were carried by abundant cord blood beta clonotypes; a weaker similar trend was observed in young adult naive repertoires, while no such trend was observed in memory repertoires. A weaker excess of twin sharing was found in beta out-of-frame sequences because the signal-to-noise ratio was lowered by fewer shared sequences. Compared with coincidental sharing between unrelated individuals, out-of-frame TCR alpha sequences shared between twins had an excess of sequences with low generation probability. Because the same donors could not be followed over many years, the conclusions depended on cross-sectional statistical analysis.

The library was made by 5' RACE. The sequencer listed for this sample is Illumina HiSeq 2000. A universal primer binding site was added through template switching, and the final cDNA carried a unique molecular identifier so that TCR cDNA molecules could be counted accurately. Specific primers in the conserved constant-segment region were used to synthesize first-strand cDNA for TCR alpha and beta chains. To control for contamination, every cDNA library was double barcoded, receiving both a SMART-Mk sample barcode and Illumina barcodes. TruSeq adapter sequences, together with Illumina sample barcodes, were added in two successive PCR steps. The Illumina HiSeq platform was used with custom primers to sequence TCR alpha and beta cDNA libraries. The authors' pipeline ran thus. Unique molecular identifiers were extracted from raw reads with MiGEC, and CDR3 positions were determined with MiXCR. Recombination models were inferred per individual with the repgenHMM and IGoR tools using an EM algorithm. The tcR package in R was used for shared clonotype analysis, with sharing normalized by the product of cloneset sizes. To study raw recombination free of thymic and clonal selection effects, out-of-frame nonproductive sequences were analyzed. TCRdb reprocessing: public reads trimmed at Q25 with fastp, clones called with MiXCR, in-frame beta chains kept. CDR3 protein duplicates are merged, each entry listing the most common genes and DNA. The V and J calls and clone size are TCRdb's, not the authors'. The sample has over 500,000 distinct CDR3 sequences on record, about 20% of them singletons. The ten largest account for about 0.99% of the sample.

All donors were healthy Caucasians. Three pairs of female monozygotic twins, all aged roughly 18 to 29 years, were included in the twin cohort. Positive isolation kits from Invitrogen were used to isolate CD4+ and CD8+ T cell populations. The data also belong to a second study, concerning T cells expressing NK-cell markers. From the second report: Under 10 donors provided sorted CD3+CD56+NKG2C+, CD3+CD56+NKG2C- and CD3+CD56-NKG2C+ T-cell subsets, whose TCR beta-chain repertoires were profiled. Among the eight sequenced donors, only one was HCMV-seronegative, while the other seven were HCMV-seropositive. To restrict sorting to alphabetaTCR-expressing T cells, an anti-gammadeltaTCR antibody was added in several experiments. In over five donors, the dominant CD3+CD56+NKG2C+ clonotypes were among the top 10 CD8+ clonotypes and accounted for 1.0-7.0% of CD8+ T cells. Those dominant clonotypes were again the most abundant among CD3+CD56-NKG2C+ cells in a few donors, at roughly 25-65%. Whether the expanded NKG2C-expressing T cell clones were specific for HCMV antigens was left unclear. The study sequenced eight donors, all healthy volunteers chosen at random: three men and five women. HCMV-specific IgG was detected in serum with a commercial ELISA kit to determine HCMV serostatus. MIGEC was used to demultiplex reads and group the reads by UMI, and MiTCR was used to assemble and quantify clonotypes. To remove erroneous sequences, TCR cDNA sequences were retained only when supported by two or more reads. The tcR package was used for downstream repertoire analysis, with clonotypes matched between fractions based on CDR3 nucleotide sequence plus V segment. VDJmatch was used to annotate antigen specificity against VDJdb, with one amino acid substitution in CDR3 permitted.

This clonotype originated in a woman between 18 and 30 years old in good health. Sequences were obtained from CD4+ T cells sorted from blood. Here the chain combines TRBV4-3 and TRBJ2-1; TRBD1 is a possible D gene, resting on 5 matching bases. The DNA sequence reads TGCGCCAGCAGCCGCAGGGTCTACTACAATGAGCAGTTCTTC. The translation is CASSRRVYYNEQFF.